These 3 T cell receptor beta chains were sequenced from one sample in a study of blood T cell repertoires in COVID-19. The data were produced by immunoSEQ multiplex PCR, yet TCRdb's version contains in-frame clones alone and is incomplete. Of roughly 130,000 clones listed, approximately 86% are singletons. The material sequenced was PBMCs or T cells enriched from blood (not recorded which). The receptors come from a woman between 50 and 59 years old who had recovered from COVID-19.

In the case of this clone: The junction and the germline gene differ at one end; a read error may be behind it. The chain is built from TRBV7-9 and TRBJ1-2, with 9 bases identical to TRBD1. Germline lookup yields CDR1 SEHNR and CDR2 FQNEAQ (reference sequence). The CDR3 spans 15 residues. The CDR3 DNA reads TGTACCAGCAGCCCCGAGGGACAGGGAAACTATGGCTACACCTTC. Translated, it gives CTSSPEGQGNYGYTF.

The V gene is TRBV10-3, the J gene TRBJ2-5; D may be TRBD1 (5 bases). Trimming cost V 0 bases and J 4 bases, with 9 bases left between them. The CDR3 covers 14 residues. CDR1 ENHRY and CDR2 SYGVKD come from the germline V gene. CDR3 DNA: TGTGCCATCAGTGAGTCGAAGGGGTCAGAGACCCAGTACTTC. Translation gives CAISESKGSETQYF.

The CDR3 DNA reads as TGCGCCAGCAGTGAGTCAGGGGGATATGGCTACACCTTC. Its translation: CASSESGGYGYTF. The chain combines TRBV10-1 with TRBJ1-2, with D tentatively TRBD1 (6 bases). Trimming removed 0 bases from V and 5 bases from J, with 7 bases in between. Germline V gene data show CDR1 as WNHNN and CDR2 as SYGVQD (reference sequence). The CDR3 loop spans 13 amino acids.